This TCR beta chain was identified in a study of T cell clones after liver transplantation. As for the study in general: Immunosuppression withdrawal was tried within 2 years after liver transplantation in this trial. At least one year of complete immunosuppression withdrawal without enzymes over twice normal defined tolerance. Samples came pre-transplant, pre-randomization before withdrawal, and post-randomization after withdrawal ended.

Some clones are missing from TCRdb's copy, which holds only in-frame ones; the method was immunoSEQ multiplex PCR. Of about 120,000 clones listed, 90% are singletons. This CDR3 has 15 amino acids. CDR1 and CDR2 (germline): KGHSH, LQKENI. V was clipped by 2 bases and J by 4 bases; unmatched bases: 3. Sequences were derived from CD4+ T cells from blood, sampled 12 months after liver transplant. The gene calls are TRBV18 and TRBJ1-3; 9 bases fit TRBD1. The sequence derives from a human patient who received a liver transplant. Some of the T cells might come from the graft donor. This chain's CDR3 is CASSPGQGMGNTIYF. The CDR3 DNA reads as TGTGCCAGCTCACCAGGACAGGGGATGGGAAACACCATATATTTT.